A single sample gave rise to the 16 T cell receptor beta chains below, sequenced in a study of OX40 agonist ivuxolimab in advanced cancers. The library relied on the immunoSEQ multiplex PCR assay. Drawn from immuneACCESS, this table holds only the in-frame rearrangements with V and J called that TCRdb kept. Clones are partly lost; checked studies trace under half to an unresolved V gene and leave the rest unexplained. The sample includes roughly 76,000 clones, with about 94% observed a single time. About 7.1% of the sample lies in the top ten. The material was CD4+ or CD8+ T cells sorted from blood, obtained in a trial of the OX40 agonist ivuxolimab. These receptors came from an adult with an advanced solid tumor such as melanoma, head and neck, liver or kidney cancer.

This clone has a handful of counts. The gene calls are TRBV4-2 and TRBJ1-5; D is uncertain. This CDR3 has 14 amino acids. V was trimmed by 4 bases and J by 5 bases, leaving 12 bases between them. Germline loops: CDR1 LGHNA, CDR2 YNFKEQ. The CDR3 spells CASSPVGPDQPQHF. As DNA, the CDR3 is TGTGCCAGCAGCCCAGTAGGTCCGGATCAGCCCCAGCATTTT.

This chain connects TRBV11-2 to TRBJ1-1, with D unclear. Germline loops: CDR1 SGHAT, CDR2 FQNNGV. V lost 3 bases and J 5 bases, leaving 10 bases between the germline ends. This CDR3 has 13 amino acids. Written as DNA, the CDR3 is TGTGCCAGCAGCTTGGGGTCATCTACTGAAGCTTTCTTT. Its translation is CASSLGSSTEAFF.

The chain employs TRBV5-1 and TRBJ2-7; D is possibly TRBD1 or TRBD2 (5 bases each). V lost 4 bases to trimming and J lost 4 bases, with 18 bases between them. Germline lookup yields CDR1 SGHRS and CDR2 YFSETQ. The length of the CDR3 is 15 residues. The CDR3 DNA follows: TGCGCCAGCAGCGTCCCGGGACGGGTTGGTTACGAGCAGTACTTC. Translating it yields CASSVPGRVGYEQYF.

The chain uses TRBV11-2 and TRBJ1-2; tentative D call: TRBD1 (5 bases). The V end lost 1 base, the J end lost 0 bases, and 6 bases lay between the germline ends. The CDR3 consists of 14 residues. The germline V gene has CDR1 SGHAT and CDR2 FQNNGV. CDR3 loop: CASSLGTSNYGYTF. In DNA, the CDR3 is TGTGCCAGCAGCTTAGGGACATCTAACTATGGCTACACCTTC.

V and J are TRBV27 and TRBJ2-5; TRBD2 matches at 14 bases. V was pared by 8 bases and J by 2 bases, with 7 bases of the junction left unmatched. The CDR3 has 16 amino acids. Germline V gives CDR1 MNHEY, CDR2 SMNVEV (reference sequence). In nucleotides, the CDR3 is TGTGCCAGCGGCGGGACTAGCGGGGGACCTCAAGAGACCCAGTACTTC. It codes for CASGGTSGGPQETQYF.

The V gene is TRBV5-6, the J gene TRBJ2-1, with D possibly being TRBD2 (5 bases). The CDR3 runs 13 residues. CDR1 is SGHDT, CDR2 YYEEEE, per germline. Trimming removed 3 bases at V and 9 bases at J, with 13 bases between. The CDR3 loop is CASSWGEGFEQFF. CDR3 bases: TGTGCCAGCAGCTGGGGAGAGGGTTTTGAGCAGTTCTTC.

The J gene is TRBJ1-6, the V gene TRBV4-1; D is perhaps TRBD1 (6 bases). Deletions cut 1 base from V and 7 bases from J, with 14 bases between. Germline CDR1 reads MGHRA; CDR2 reads YSYEKL. The CDR3 runs 16 residues. CDR3 in DNA: TGCGCCAGCAGCCAAGTGGCGGGGGCCGGGAATTCACCCCTCCACTTT. As protein: CASSQVAGAGNSPLHF.

As for this clone: One junction end disagrees with the germline gene, perhaps due to a read error. The gene calls are TRBV11-2 and TRBJ2-2; D possibly corresponds to TRBD2 (5 bases). This CDR3 spans 8 amino acids. Germline V gene data show CDR1 as SGHAT and CDR2 as FQNNGV. CDR3 bases: TGTGCCGGCAGCGGTCTGTTTTTT. The encoded protein is CAGSGLFF.

The chain couples TRBV7-9 to TRBJ2-1, with 14 bases that match TRBD2. The V gene's germline CDR1 is SEHNR and CDR2 FQNEAQ (reference sequence). CDR3 length equals 16 residues. V gave up 5 bases and J gave up 6 bases; unmatched junction bases: 6. The CDR3 is CASSPWTSGGFNEQFF. The CDR3 DNA follows: TGTGCCAGCAGCCCTTGGACTAGCGGGGGGTTCAATGAGCAGTTCTTC. Combining the CDR3 with reference TRBV7-9 and TRBJ2-1 gives the whole variable domain DTGVSQNPRHKITKRGQNVTFRCDPISEHNRLYWYRQTLGQGPEFLTYFQNEAQLEKSRLLSDRFSAERPKGSFSTLEIQRTEQGDSAMYLCASSPWTSGGFNEQFFGPGTRLTVL.

The chain combines TRBV11-1 with TRBJ1-2; weak D call: TRBD1 (5 bases). Trimming removed 6 bases from V and 8 bases from J, with 16 bases in between. The length of the CDR3 is 13 residues. Germline CDR1 reads SGHAT; CDR2 reads FQDESV (reference sequence). The CDR3: CASSYHQGYGYTF. In DNA, the CDR3 is TGTGCCAGCAGTTACCACCAGGGATACGGCTACACCTTC.

V gene TRBV9 combines with J gene TRBJ2-5; either TRBD1 or TRBD2 may fit D (6 bases each). Per germline, CDR1 SGDLS and CDR2 YYNGEE. The germline V and J ends were trimmed by 1 base and 5 bases, with 12 bases remaining between them. The CDR3 is made up of 14 amino acids. The CDR3 is CASSVSGADETQYF. CDR3 nucleotide sequence: TGTGCCAGCAGCGTATCGGGGGCTGACGAGACCCAGTACTTC.

J is TRBJ1-2 and V is TRBV29-1; D may be TRBD1 (6 bases). In germline, CDR1 is SQVTM, CDR2 ANQGSEA. The ends were cut back, 7 bases at V and 8 bases at J, with 17 bases in the middle. CDR3 length: 12 residues. CDR3 DNA: TGCAGCGGCGATACAGGGTCCCAAGGCTACACCTTC. It translates to CSGDTGSQGYTF.

The CDR3 here is CASSLGQVIGKTQYF. CDR3 bases: TGTGCCAGCAGCTTGGGACAGGTTATCGGTAAGACCCAGTACTTC. The J gene is TRBJ2-5, the V gene TRBV5-6; a possible D gene is TRBD1 (6 bases). The V end lost 0 bases, the J end lost 6 bases, and 15 bases lay between the germline ends. Germline V gene sequence: CDR1 SGHDT, CDR2 YYEEEE. This CDR3 region has 15 residues.

The genes are TRBV11-2 and TRBJ1-3, with D unresolved. The CDR3 is 12 residues long. Trimming cost V 8 bases and J 3 bases, with 8 bases left between them. The germline V gene has CDR1 SGHAT and CDR2 FQNNGV. In DNA, the CDR3 is TGTGCCAGCGGTTTCAGTGGAAACACCATATATTTT. Amino acids: CASGFSGNTIYF.

The chain recombines TRBV6-1 with TRBJ1-5, with TRBD1 as a possible D gene (5 bases). The CDR3 contains 15 residues. The germline gives CDR1 MNHNS, CDR2 SASEGT. V shed 7 bases and J shed 12 bases, with 25 bases lying between them. CDR3 in DNA: TGTGCCAGCACCGGGGCGCTGGACCCGGGGGGGAGCCAGCATTTT. The encoded protein is CASTGALDPGGSQHF.

The chain recombines TRBV27 with TRBJ2-1, with a tentative D call TRBD2 (5 bases). The CDR3 runs 16 residues. Germline-derived CDR1 and CDR2 are MNHEY and SMNVEV (reference sequence). The V end was cut by 11 bases, the J end by 0 bases, with 20 bases between. DNA for the CDR3: TGTGCCTCAGCATATCTCGGGGTAGACTCCTACAATGAGCAGTTCTTC. It specifies CASAYLGVDSYNEQFF.